This T cell receptor (beta chain) emerged from a study of immune characterization of retroperitoneal liposarcoma. The CDR3 runs to 13 residues. Germline V gene lookup returns CDR1 SGHVS and CDR2 FNYEAQ. This clonotype was seen more than once but under ten times. TCRdb redid the calling of the PCR reads with MiXCR, one entry per CDR3 protein. The profile covers fewer than 9,500 distinct CDR3 sequences, with approximately 40% appearing a single time and roughly a tenth taken by the ten largest. The chain recombines TRBV7-6 with TRBJ2-4; no clear D. The last part of the DNA fits TRBJ2-7 better; the J call may be wrong. Sequenced material: tumor tissue. This clonotype originated in a male donor with retroperitoneal liposarcoma. CDR3 region: CASSTPARLEQYF. CDR3 coding DNA: TGTGCCAGCAGCACCCCGGCCCGCCTCGAGCAGTACTTC.